The 14 T cell receptor beta chains given below trace back to one sample, sequenced in a study of shared clonotypes between healthy human individuals. This table comes from immunoSEQ multiplex PCR, and its TCRdb copy is limited to in-frame clones, with some not included. This sample has more than 150,000 clones, with 90% to 95% found just once. Sequenced: naive CD4+ T cells sorted from blood. Subset denoted: CD45RA+ positively selected. The receptors were gathered from a woman between 25 and 40 years old in good health.

The V call is TRBV11-2, the J call TRBJ2-7; possibly TRBD1 or TRBD2 for D (5 bases each). Between the trimmed V and J ends, which lost 9 bases and 5 bases, there was a span of 14 bases. Germline-derived CDR1 and CDR2 are SGHAT and FQNNGV. The CDR3 is 12 residues long. The CDR3 bases are TGTGCCAGTAGACAGAGGGGTGACGAGCAGTACTTC. Protein sequence: CASRQRGDEQYF.

The chain is built from TRBV10-3 and TRBJ2-7; D is unclear. Germline-derived CDR1 and CDR2 are ENHRY and SYGVKD. The CDR3 extends over 11 amino acids. Trimming removed 8 bases at V and 3 bases at J, with 8 bases between. CDR3 protein: CAIQNNYEQYF. The CDR3 DNA sequence: TGTGCCATCCAGAACAACTACGAGCAGTACTTC.

This sequence joins TRBV28 and TRBJ2-5; 10 positions match TRBD2. CDR1 is MDHEN, CDR2 SYDVKM, per germline. Trimming cost V 6 bases and J 4 bases; bases outside gene matches: 2. The CDR3 sequence is 13 residues long. The CDR3 DNA is TGTGCCAGCAGCCCTAGCGGGAGAGAGACCCAGTACTTC. Its translation is CASSPSGRETQYF.

The chain is built from TRBV28 and TRBJ1-2, with D possibly TRBD1 on 5 matching bases. Looked up from germline, CDR1 is MDHEN and CDR2 is SYDVKM. The CDR3 extends over 14 amino acids. Trimming took off 5 bases at V and 4 bases at J, with 14 bases between the two ends. CDR3 sequence reads: CASSTLGQTYGYTF. Here the CDR3 DNA reads TGTGCCAGCAGTACCCTTGGACAAACCTATGGCTACACCTTC.

The J gene is TRBJ1-2, the V gene TRBV6-5; D is undetermined. CDR3 size: 13 residues. V gave up 6 bases and J gave up 3 bases, with 11 bases separating them. Germline V gene sequence: CDR1 MNHEY, CDR2 SVGAGI. This CDR3 reads CASSLRWDYGYTF. DNA of the CDR3: TGTGCCAGCAGCCTCAGGTGGGACTATGGCTACACCTTC.

The chain's CDR3 is CSTVAGESYNEQFF. CDR3 nucleotide sequence: TGCAGCACTGTAGCGGGAGAATCCTACAATGAGCAGTTCTTC. V gene TRBV29-1 combines with J gene TRBJ2-1; 9 bases align to TRBD2. The V and J ends lost 8 bases and 1 base, in that order; junction bases with no gene match: 6. The CDR3 is 14 residues long. Germline CDR1 SQVTM, CDR2 ANQGSEA.

This clone showed up just once. The rearrangement joins TRBV7-9 to TRBJ1-4; D call uncertain. Germline V gene lookup returns CDR1 SEHNR and CDR2 FQNEAQ (reference sequence). V was trimmed by 5 bases and J by 8 bases, leaving 15 bases between them. The CDR3 has 14 residues. The CDR3 reads CASSHRGVGEKLFF. DNA for the CDR3: TGTGCCAGCAGCCATCGCGGGGTGGGCGAAAAACTGTTTTTT.

The rearrangement uses TRBV4-1 and TRBJ1-2; unclear D gene. The V end was cut by 0 bases, the J end by 4 bases, with 15 bases between. This CDR3 spans 16 amino acids. Germline CDR1 MGHRA, CDR2 YSYEKL. CDR3 in amino acids: CASSQDMAISFYGYTF. The CDR3 DNA is TGCGCCAGCAGCCAAGATATGGCCATCTCCTTCTATGGCTACACCTTC.

The chain combines TRBV2 with TRBJ2-7; 9 bases fit TRBD1. Germline CDR1 SNHLY, CDR2 FYNNEI. V was pared by 2 bases and J by 7 bases, with 9 bases of the junction left unmatched. This CDR3 is built from 15 residues. CDR3 protein: CASSEFRTGAREQYF. The CDR3 bases are TGTGCCAGCAGTGAATTTAGGACAGGGGCTCGAGAGCAGTACTTC.

The V gene is TRBV4-1, the J gene TRBJ1-5; TRBD1 is a possible D gene (5 bases). CDR3 length: 15 amino acids. The germline gives CDR1 MGHRA, CDR2 YSYEKL. V was trimmed by 0 bases and J by 9 bases, leaving 15 bases between them. For the CDR3, the DNA is TGCGCCAGCAGCCAAGATAGAGGGGTTTATAGGCCCCAGCATTTT. Translating gives CASSQDRGVYRPQHF.

This chain uses TRBV2 with TRBJ2-5; D is uncertain. The last part of the DNA fits TRBJ2-7 better; the J call may be wrong. Germline CDR1 SNHLY, CDR2 FYNNEI. The CDR3 runs to 13 residues. The CDR3 loop is CASSAVGLYEQYF. CDR3 DNA sequence: TGTGCCAGCAGTGCGGTCGGCCTCTACGAGCAGTACTTC.

The J gene is TRBJ2-7, the V gene TRBV28, with D tentatively TRBD1 (5 bases). Germline CDR1 reads MDHEN; CDR2 reads SYDVKM. Trimming left V 5 bases short and J 2 bases short, with 16 bases between. This CDR3 is built from 15 residues. The CDR3 DNA follows: TGTGCCAGCAGTCCCTCCAGGGCAGGTACCTACGAGCAGTACTTC. Its translation is CASSPSRAGTYEQYF.

The chain employs TRBV7-9 and TRBJ1-3; D perhaps matches TRBD1 (6 bases). The V end lost 4 bases, the J end lost 4 bases, and 11 bases lay between the germline ends. The germline V gene encodes CDR1 SEHNR and CDR2 FQNEAQ (reference sequence). This CDR3 has 14 amino acids. The CDR3 loop reads CASSSDRSGNTIYF. Written as DNA, the CDR3 is TGTGCCAGCAGCTCCGACAGGTCCGGAAACACCATATATTTT.

The chain recombines TRBV5-1 with TRBJ2-7; 7 positions agree with TRBD2. V shed 0 bases and J 0 bases; nucleotides not matched to a gene: 6. The CDR3 runs to 16 residues. From germline, CDR1 is SGHRS and CDR2 YFSETQ. Here the CDR3 reads CASSLAAGASSYEQYF. The DNA for the CDR3 is TGCGCCAGCAGCTTGGCGGCGGGAGCCAGCTCCTACGAGCAGTACTTC.